This T cell receptor beta chain was found in a study of shared clonotypes between healthy human individuals. Turning to the study itself: Aged between 18 and 49, the donors were a couple of women and three men.

Replicate PCRs run on unsorted PBMC used about 300 ng DNA, which was about 30,000 T cell genomes. Original processing notes: ImmunoSEQ gave junction-only sequences without quality scores, so filtering differed. Method: immunoSEQ multiplex PCR; TCRdb's copy keeps in-frame clones and lacks some. V and J calls and clone size are as listed in that table; D and trimming were resolved from the DNA. This sample has approximately 470,000 clones; roughly 80% occur once, and the top ten carry roughly 13%. Notes on this clone: This likely reflects a read error, since a far larger clone is one base away.

Germline V CDR1 and CDR2: SGHDT, YYEEEE. CDR3 size: 15 residues. What was sequenced was PBMCs. This clonotype was sampled from a woman in her thirties or forties in good health. Some clones in this sample may be carry-over from other donors' samples. J is TRBJ1-2 and V is TRBV5-6; D might be TRBD1 (6 bases). The CDR3 DNA reads TGTGCCAGCAGCTACGAGCGGACAGACCACTATGGCTACGCCTTC. Its protein product is CASSYERTDHYGYAF.